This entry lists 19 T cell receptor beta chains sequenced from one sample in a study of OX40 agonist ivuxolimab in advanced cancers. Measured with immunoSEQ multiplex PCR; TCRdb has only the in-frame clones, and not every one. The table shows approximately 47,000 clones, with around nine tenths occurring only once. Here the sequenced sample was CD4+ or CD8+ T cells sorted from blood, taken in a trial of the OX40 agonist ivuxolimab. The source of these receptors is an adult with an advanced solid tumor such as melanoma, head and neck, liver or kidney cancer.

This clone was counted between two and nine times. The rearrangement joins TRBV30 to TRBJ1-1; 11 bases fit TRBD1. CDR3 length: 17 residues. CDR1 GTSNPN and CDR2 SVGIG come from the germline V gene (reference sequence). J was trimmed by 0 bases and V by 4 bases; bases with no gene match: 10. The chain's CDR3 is CAWNRDRGGEMNTEAFF. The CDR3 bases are TGTGCCTGGAATCGGGACAGGGGGGGAGAGATGAACACTGAAGCTTTCTTT.

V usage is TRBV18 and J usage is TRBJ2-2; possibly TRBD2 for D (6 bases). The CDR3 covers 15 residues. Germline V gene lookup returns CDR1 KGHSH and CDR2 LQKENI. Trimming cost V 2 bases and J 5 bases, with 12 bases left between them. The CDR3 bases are TGTGCCAGCTCACCATGGGGGGAGCGTACCGGGGAGCTGTTTTTT. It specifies CASSPWGERTGELFF. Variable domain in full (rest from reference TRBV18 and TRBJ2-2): NAGVMQNPRHLVRRRGQEARLRCSPMKGHSHVYWYRQLPEEGLKFMVYLQKENIIDESGMPKERFSAEFPKEGPSILRIQQVVRGDSAAYFCASSPWGERTGELFFGEGSRLTVL.

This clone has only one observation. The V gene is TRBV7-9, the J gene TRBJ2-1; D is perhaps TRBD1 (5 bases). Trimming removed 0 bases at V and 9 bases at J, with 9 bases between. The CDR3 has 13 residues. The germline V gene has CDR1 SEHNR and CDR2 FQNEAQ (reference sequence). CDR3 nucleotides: TGTGCCAGCAGCTTAGCAGGGGCCCCTGAGCAGTTCTTC. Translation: CASSLAGAPEQFF.

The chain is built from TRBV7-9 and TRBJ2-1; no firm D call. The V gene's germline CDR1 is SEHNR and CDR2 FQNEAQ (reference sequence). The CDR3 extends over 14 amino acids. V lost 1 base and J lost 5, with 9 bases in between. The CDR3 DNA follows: TGTGCCAGCAGCTTAGGGAACCGGGACAATGAGCAGTTCTTC. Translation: CASSLGNRDNEQFF.

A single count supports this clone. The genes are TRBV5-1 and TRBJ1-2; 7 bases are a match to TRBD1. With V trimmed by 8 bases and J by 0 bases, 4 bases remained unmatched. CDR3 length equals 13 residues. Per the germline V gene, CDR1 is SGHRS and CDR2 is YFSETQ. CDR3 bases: TGCGCCAGGCACAGGGGATCTAACTATGGCTACACCTTC. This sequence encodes CARHRGSNYGYTF.

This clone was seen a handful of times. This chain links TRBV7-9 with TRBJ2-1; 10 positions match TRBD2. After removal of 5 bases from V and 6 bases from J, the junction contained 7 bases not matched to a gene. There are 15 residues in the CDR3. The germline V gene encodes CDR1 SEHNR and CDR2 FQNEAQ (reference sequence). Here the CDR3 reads CASSAGLAYSNEQFF. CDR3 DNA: TGTGCCAGCAGCGCGGGACTAGCGTACTCCAATGAGCAGTTCTTC.

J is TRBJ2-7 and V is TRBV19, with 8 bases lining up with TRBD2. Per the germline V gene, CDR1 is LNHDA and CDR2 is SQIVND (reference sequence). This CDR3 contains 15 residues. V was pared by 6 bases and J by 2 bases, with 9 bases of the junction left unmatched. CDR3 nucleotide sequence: TGTGCCAGTAGCCCCGGACTAGCTGGAGCCTACGAGCAGTACTTC. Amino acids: CASSPGLAGAYEQYF.

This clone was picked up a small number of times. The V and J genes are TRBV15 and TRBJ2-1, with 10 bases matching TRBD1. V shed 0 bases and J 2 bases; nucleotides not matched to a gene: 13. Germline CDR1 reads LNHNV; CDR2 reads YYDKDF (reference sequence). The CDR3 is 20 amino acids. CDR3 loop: CATSRDRATGGFSAYNEQFF. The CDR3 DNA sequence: TGTGCCACCAGCAGAGATCGCGCGACAGGGGGCTTCTCGGCCTACAATGAGCAGTTCTTC. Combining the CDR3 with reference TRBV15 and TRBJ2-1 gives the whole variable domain DAMVIQNPRYQVTQFGKPVTLSCSQTLNHNVMYWYQQKSSQAPKLLFHYYDKDFNNEADTPDNFQSRRPNTSFCFLDIRSPGLGDTAMYLCATSRDRATGGFSAYNEQFFGPGTRLTVL.

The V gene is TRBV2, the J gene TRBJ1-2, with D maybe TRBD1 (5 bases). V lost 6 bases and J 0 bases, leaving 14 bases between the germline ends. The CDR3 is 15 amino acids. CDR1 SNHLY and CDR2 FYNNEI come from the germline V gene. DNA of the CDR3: TGTGCCAGCAGGCTTAATCCGGGGCCTAACTATGGCTACACCTTC. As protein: CASRLNPGPNYGYTF.

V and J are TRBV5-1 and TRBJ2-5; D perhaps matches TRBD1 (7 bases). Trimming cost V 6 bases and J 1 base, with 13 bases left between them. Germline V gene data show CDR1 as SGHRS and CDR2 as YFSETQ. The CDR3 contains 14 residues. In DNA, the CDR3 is TGCGCCAGCACCCGCGGGACAGTCCAAGAGACCCAGTACTTC. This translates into CASTRGTVQETQYF.

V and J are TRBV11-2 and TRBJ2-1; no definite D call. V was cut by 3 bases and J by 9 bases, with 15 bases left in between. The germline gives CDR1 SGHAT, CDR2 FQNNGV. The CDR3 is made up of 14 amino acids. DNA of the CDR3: TGTGCCAGCAGCTTGATGGTTAGTAGTCCTGAGCAGTTCTTC. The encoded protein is CASSLMVSSPEQFF.

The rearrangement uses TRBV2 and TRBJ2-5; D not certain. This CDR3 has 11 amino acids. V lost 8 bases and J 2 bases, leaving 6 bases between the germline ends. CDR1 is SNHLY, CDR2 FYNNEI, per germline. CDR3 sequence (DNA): TGTGCCAGCGGGCAACAAGAGACCCAGTACTTC. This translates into CASGQQETQYF.

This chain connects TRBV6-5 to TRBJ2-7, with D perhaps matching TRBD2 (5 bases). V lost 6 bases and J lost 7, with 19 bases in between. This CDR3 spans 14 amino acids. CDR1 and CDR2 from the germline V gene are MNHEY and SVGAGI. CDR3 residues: CASRRGRETGEQYF. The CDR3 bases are TGTGCCAGCAGAAGAGGCCGGGAAACGGGGGAGCAGTACTTC.

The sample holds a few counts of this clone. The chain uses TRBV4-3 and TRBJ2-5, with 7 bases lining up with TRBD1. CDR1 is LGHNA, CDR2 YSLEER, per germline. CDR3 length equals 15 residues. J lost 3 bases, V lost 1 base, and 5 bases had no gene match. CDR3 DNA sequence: TGCGCCAGCAGCCAAGGACAGGGAAGGGAAGAGACCCAGTACTTC. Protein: CASSQGQGREETQYF.

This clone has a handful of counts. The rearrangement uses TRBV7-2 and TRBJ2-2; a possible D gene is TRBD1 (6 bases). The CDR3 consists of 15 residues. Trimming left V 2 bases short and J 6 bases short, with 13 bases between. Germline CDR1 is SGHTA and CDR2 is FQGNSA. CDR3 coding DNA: TGTGCCAGCAGCTTAACGGGACATCGAGCCGGGGAGCTGTTTTTT. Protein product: CASSLTGHRAGELFF.

DNA for the CDR3: TGTGCCAGCAGTTTGGGTGTAGGGGGCACTGAAGCTTTCTTT. This encodes CASSLGVGGTEAFF. The chain combines TRBV27 with TRBJ1-1; D might be TRBD1 (6 bases). V was trimmed by 3 bases and J by 4 bases, leaving 12 bases between them. CDR3 length: 14 residues. Germline V gene lookup returns CDR1 MNHEY and CDR2 SMNVEV (reference sequence).

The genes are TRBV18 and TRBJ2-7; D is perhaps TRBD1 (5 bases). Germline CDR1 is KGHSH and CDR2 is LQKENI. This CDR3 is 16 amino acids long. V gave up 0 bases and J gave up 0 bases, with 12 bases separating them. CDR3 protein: CASSPPRQTSSYEQYF. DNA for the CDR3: TGTGCCAGCTCACCACCCCGACAGACGAGCTCCTACGAGCAGTACTTC.

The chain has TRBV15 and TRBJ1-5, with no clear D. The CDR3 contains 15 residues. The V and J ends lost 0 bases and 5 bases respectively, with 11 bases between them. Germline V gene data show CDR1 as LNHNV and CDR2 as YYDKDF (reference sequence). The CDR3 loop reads CATSRDRWSYQPQHF. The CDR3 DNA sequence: TGTGCCACCAGCAGAGATCGTTGGAGCTATCAGCCCCAGCATTTT.

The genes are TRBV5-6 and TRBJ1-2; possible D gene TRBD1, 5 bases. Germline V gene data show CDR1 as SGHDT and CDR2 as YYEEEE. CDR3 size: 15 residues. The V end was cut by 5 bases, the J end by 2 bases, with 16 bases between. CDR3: CASRRNGQGNYGYTF. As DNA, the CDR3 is TGTGCCAGCAGACGAAATGGACAAGGGAACTATGGCTACACCTTC.